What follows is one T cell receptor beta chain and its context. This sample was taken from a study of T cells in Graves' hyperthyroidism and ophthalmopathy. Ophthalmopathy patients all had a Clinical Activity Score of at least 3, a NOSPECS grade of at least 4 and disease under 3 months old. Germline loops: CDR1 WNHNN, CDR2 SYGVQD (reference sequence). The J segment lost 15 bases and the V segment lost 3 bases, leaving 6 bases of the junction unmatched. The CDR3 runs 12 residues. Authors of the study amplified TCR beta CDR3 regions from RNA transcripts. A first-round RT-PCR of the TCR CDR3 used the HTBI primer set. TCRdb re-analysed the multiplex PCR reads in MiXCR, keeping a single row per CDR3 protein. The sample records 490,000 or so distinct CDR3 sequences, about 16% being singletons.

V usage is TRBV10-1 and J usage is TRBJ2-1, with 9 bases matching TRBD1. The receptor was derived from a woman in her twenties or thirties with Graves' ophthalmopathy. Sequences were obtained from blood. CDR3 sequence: CASSERGTGRFF. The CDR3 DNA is TGCGCCAGCAGTGAAAGGGGGACAGGGCGGTTCTTC.